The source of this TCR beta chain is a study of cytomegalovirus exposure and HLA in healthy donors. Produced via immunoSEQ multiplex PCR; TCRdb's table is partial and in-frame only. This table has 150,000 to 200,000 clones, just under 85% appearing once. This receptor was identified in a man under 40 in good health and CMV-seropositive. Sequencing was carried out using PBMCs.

CDR3 region: CASTQRGAGSGTEAFF. CDR3 coding DNA: TGTGCCAGCACCCAACGGGGGGCGGGAAGTGGCACTGAAGCTTTCTTT. This sequence joins TRBV7-9 and TRBJ1-1, with D possibly TRBD1 on 6 matching bases. Trimming pared 7 bases from V and 4 bases from J, leaving 22 bases between. Per the germline V gene, CDR1 is SEHNR and CDR2 is FQNEAQ (reference sequence). This CDR3 comprises 16 residues.